The entry below gives a single T cell receptor beta chain sequence along with its context. Its antigen remains unknown. The data derive from a study of CD8 T cells in Susac syndrome. Study observations and caveats: As the study acknowledged, the number of individuals in its TCR sequencing and HLA analysis was relatively small.

cDNA came from approximately 0.5 to 1 ug RNA primed by random hexamers. A single record per CDR3 protein comes from TCRdb applying MiXCR to the immunoSEQ multiplex PCR reads. The data hold a few hundred thousand distinct CDR3 sequences, with around nine tenths observed a single time. The multiple sclerosis controls were treatment-naive patients affected by stable or active relapsing-remitting disease. TEMRA cells were FACS-enriched, with CD8+ and CD4+ T cells isolated negatively. The CDR3 is 15 residues long. V lost 0 bases and J lost 7; bases outside the gene matches: 5. From germline, CDR1 is GTSNPN and CDR2 SVGIG (reference sequence).

The source of this sequence is a human donor with multiple sclerosis. The chain has TRBV30 and TRBJ1-6; 8 positions agree with TRBD1. Specimen: CD8+ T cells from PBMCs. Here the CDR3 DNA reads TGTGCCTGGAGTGTCGGGACAGGTCTCAATTCACCCCTCCACTTT. It codes for CAWSVGTGLNSPLHF.